These T cell receptor beta chains were read from a single sample in a study of blood T cells in healthy people across ages. TCRdb reprocessed the 5' RACE reads with MiXCR, giving one entry per CDR3 protein. The sample comprises more than 800,000 distinct CDR3 sequences, around 28% of which are singletons, and roughly 17% rests with the top ten. The sample taken for sequencing was blood. The source of these receptors is a woman aged 80 or over in good health. The CDR3 runs from the conserved cysteine through the conserved F or W. The D gene is left open where the match is weak. Clone size, where shown, is once, few, many, or a class for clones that have expanded.

- | TRBJ2-7 | - | TRBV20-1 | CSARDPQRVVYEQYF | TGCAGTGCTAGAGACCCCCAGAGGGTTGTCTACGAGCAGTACTTC
many | TRBJ2-1 | TRBD1 | TRBV7-2 | CASSLGQPPVGNEQFF | TGTGCCAGCAGCCTGGGACAGCCCCCAGTAGGCAATGAGCAGTTCTTC
many | TRBJ2-1 | - | TRBV6-1 | CASRINRDNEQFF | TGTGCCAGCAGGATCAACAGGGACAATGAGCAGTTCTTC
- | TRBJ2-5 | TRBD1 | TRBV29-1 | CNDHRQGRETQYF | TGCAACGACCACAGACAGGGGAGGGAGACCCAGTACTTC
few | TRBJ1-4 | - | TRBV3-1 | CASSSPKISTNEKLFF | TGTGCCAGCAGCAGTCCAAAGATTTCTACTAATGAAAAACTGTTTTTT
many | TRBJ2-4 | TRBD2 | TRBV6-5 | CASSYRGGLGNIQYF | TGTGCCAGCAGTTACCGCGGGGGGCTGGGAAACATTCAGTACTTC
few | TRBJ2-3 | - | TRBV9 | CASSVALGYQDTQYF | TGTGCCAGCAGCGTAGCGTTAGGGTATCAAGATACGCAGTATTTT
- | TRBJ2-3 | - | TRBV21-1 | CASSKKEWRTEMEDTQYF | TGTGCCAGCAGCAAAAAGGAGTGGAGGACGGAGATGGAAGATACGCAGTATTTT
many | TRBJ2-3 | TRBD1 | TRBV28 | CASRTSDRVVDTQYF | TGTGCCAGCAGAACCTCGGACAGGGTAGTGGATACGCAGTATTTT
few | TRBJ1-5 | - | TRBV2 | CASSERAVNQPQHF | TGTGCCAGCAGTGAAAGGGCTGTCAATCAGCCCCAGCATTTT
- | TRBJ2-7 | - | TRBV7-2 | CASSTTLYEQYF | TGTGCCAGCAGCACGACCCTCTACGAGCAGTACTTC